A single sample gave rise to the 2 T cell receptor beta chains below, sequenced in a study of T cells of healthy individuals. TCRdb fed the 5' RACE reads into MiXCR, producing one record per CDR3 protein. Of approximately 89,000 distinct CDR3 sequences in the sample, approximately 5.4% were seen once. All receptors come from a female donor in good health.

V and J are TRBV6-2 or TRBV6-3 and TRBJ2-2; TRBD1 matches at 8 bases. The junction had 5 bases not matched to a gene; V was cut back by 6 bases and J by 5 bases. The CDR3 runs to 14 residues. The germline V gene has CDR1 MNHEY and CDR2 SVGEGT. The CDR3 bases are TGTGCCAGCAGAGGACAGGGAAGGACCGGGGAGCTGTTTTTT. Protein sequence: CASRGQGRTGELFF.

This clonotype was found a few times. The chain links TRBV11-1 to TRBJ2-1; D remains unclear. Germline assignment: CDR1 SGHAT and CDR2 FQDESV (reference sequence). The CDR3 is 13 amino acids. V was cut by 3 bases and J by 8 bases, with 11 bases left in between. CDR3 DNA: TGTGCCAGCAGCTTCCCGAACGCGTATGAGCAGTTCTTC. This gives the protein CASSFPNAYEQFF. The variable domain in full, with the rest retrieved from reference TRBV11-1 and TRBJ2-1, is EAEVAQSPRYKITEKSQAVAFWCDPISGHATLYWYRQILGQGPELLVQFQDESVVDDSQLPKDRFSAERLKGVDSTLKIQPAELGDSAMYLCASSFPNAYEQFFGPGTRLTVL.